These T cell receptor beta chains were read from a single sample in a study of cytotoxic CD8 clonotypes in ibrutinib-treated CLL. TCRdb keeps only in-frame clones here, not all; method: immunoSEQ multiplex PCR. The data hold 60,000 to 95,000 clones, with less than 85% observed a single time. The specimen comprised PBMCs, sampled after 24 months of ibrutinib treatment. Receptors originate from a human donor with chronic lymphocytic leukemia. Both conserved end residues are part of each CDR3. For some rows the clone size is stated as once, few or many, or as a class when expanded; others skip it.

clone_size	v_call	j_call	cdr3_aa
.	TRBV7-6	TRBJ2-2	CASSLRTGELFF
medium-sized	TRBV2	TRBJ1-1	CAARLGQNTEAFF
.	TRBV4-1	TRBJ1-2	CASSQGLGQGYGYTF
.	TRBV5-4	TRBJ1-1	CASSLVGGFGSDTEAFF
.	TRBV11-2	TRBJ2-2	CASSNRQGRFAGELFF
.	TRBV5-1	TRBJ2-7	CASSLYRGSSYEQYF
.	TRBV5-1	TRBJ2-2	CASSTTDRGDTGELFF
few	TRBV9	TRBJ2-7	CASSVLQGTEQYF
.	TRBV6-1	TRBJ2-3	CASMGSTDTQYF
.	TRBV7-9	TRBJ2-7	CASSLGGLADYEQYF
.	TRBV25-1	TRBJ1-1	CASSELTRGTEAFF
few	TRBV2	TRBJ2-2	CASWETQNTGELFF
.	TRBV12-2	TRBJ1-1	CASRGKGRMNTEAFF
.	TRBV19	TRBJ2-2	CASSMTSGLTGELFF
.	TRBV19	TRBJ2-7	CASSTGGRDGTYEQYF
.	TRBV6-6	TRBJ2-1	CASRGRSGGIYNEQFF
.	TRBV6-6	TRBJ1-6	CASNGQNSPLHF
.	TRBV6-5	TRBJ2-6	CASTITWGANVLTF
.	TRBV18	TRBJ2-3	CASSPGVGTDTQYF
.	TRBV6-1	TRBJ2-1	CASGLVGDWVHEQFF
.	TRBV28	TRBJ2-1	CASSEIQRISNEQFF
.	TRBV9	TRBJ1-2	CASSVAPQGLDGYTF
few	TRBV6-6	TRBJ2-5	CASREGTRETQYF
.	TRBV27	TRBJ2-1	CASSLGWRGNEQFF
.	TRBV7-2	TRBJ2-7	CASSQSSYEQYF
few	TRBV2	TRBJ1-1	CASSLQGRVTEAFF
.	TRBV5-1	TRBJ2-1	CASSLVGITTEQFF
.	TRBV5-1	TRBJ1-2	CASSLVGDSGYTF
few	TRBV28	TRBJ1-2	CASSLSPSRGYTF
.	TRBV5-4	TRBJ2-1	CASSSGLAGRNEQFF
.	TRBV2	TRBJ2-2	CASSKTPFAGELFF
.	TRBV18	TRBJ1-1	CASSLTGLGNTEAFF
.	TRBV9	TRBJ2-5	CASSVSGALGETQYF
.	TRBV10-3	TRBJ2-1	CAISRAAGNSGEQFF
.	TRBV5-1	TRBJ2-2	CASSLQGPGELFF
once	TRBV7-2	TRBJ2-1	CASSFRGYEQFF
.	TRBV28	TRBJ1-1	CASSLWGGFGGMNTEAFF
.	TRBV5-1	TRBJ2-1	CASSYPGTGEDEQFF
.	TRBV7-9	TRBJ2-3	CASSKGLAGGGDTQYF